This section outlines one TCR beta chain sequence together with its context. The antigen is undetermined. MiXCR, applied by TCRdb to the 5' RACE reads, yields one record per CDR3 protein. Found here are under 150,000 distinct CDR3 sequences, 7% to 10% of them singletons; the top ten hold approximately 3.4%. This entry comes from a study of CD8 T cells in ankylosing spondylitis. Findings and limits, study-wide: Reportedly, disease-linked clones are significantly enriched in ankylosing spondylitis patients' matched synovial fluid. Disease-linked clones, CD8+, were relatively rare in peripheral blood.

The CDR3 totals 11 residues. Germline CDR1 SNHLY, CDR2 FYNNEI. V was cut by 7 bases and J by 5 bases, with 7 bases left in between. J is TRBJ2-3 and V is TRBV2; no firm D call. Material for sequencing was blood, either unsorted or a sorted T cell fraction (not recorded which). The TCR comes from a male donor with ankylosing spondylitis or in good health (not recorded which). CDR3 loop: CASTPRDTQYF. DNA of the CDR3: TGTGCCAGCACCCCCAGAGATACGCAGTATTTT.